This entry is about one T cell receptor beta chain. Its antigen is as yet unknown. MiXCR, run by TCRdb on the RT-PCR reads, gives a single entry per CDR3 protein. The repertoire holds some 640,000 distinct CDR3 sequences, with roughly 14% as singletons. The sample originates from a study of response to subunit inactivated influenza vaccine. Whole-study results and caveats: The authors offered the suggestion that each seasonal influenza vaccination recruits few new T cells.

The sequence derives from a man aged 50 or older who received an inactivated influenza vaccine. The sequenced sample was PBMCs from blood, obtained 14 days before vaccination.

The CDR3 here is CSASYNEQFF. DNA of the CDR3: TGCAGTGCTAGCTACAATGAGCAGTTCTTC. This chain joins TRBV20-1 and TRBJ2-1; D unresolved. From germline, CDR1 is DFQATT and CDR2 SNEGSKA (reference sequence). V lost 3 bases and J 3 bases, leaving 0 bases between the germline ends. The CDR3 is 10 amino acids.